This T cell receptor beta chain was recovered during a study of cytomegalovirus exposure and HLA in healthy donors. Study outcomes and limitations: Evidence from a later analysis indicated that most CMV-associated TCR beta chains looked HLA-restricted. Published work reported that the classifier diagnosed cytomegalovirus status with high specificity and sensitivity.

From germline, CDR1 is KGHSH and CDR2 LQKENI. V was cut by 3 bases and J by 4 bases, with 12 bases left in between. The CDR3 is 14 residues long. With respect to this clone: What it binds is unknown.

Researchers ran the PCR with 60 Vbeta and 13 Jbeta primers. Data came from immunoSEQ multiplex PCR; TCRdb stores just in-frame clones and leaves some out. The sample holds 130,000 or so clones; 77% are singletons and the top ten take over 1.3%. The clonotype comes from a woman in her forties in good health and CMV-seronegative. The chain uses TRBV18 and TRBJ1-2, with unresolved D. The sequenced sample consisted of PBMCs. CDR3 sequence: CASSPRGNSYGYTF. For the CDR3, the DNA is TGTGCCAGCTCACCGCGCGGGAACTCCTATGGCTACACCTTC.